These 27 T cell receptor beta chains were sequenced from one sample in a study of cytomegalovirus exposure and HLA in healthy donors. PCR primers comprised 60 Vbeta and 13 Jbeta primers. TCRdb's copy holds only in-frame clones and misses some; the assay was immunoSEQ multiplex PCR. The repertoire has fewer than 150,000 clones, approximately 85% of them found once; the top ten carry about 7%. Material for sequencing was PBMCs. The receptors were gathered from a woman aged 25-40 years in good health and CMV-seropositive.

The V and J genes are TRBV7-9 and TRBJ2-1; D is possibly TRBD2 (5 bases). This CDR3 comprises 14 residues. V dropped 3 bases and J dropped 9 bases, with 15 bases sitting between them. Germline V gene lookup returns CDR1 SEHNR and CDR2 FQNEAQ (reference sequence). The CDR3 nucleotides read TGTGCCAGCAGCTTCCAACTAGAGGTTTTTGAGCAGTTCTTC. The encoded protein is CASSFQLEVFEQFF.

J is TRBJ1-2 and V is TRBV15, with D possibly TRBD1 on 6 matching bases. This CDR3 is 15 amino acids long. Looked up from germline, CDR1 is LNHNV and CDR2 is YYDKDF (reference sequence). The V end was cut by 0 bases, the J end by 4 bases, with 12 bases between. The CDR3 DNA follows: TGTGCCACCAGCAGAGATCAGGTCAGGGGCTATGGCTACACCTTC. It translates to CATSRDQVRGYGYTF.

V and J are TRBV5-5 and TRBJ1-1; D remains ambiguous. The CDR3 length is 13 residues. The V end lost 4 bases, the J end lost 1 base, and 8 bases lay between the germline ends. CDR1 and CDR2 from the germline V gene are SGHKS and YYEKEE (reference sequence). The CDR3 protein is CASSPTTNTEAFF. DNA for the CDR3: TGTGCCAGCAGCCCAACTACGAACACTGAAGCTTTCTTT.

V and J are TRBV9 and TRBJ2-1; perhaps TRBD2 as D (5 bases). Germline lookup yields CDR1 SGDLS and CDR2 YYNGEE. Between the trimmed V and J ends, which lost 0 bases and 6 bases, there was a span of 10 bases. This CDR3 is built from 14 residues. Here the CDR3 DNA reads TGTGCCAGCAGCGTAGGTAGCGCTCGCAATGAGCAGTTCTTC. Translation gives CASSVGSARNEQFF.

The chain employs TRBV6-5 and TRBJ1-2, with 12 bases fitting TRBD1. Germline values: CDR1 MNHEY, CDR2 SVGAGI. V gave up 10 bases and J gave up 7 bases; unmatched junction bases: 13. The CDR3 extends over 15 amino acids. The CDR3 reads CATLRGTGGAFGYTF. As DNA, the CDR3 is TGTGCCACCCTAAGGGGGACAGGGGGCGCCTTTGGCTACACCTTC.

This clone was detected a few times. The rearrangement joins TRBV14 to TRBJ2-3; the match to TRBD2 covers 7 bases. This CDR3 has 15 residues. CDR1 SGHDN and CDR2 FVKESK come from the germline V gene. After removal of 4 bases from V and 5 bases from J, the junction contained 9 bases not matched to a gene. This CDR3 is CASSLYRGVEDTQYF. For the CDR3, the DNA is TGTGCCAGCAGCCTGTATCGGGGGGTGGAAGATACGCAGTATTTT.

In nucleotides, the CDR3 is TGTGCCATCAGTAAGGGCAGCGGGGAGGGTTTCAATGAGCAGTTCTTC. Protein product: CAISKGSGEGFNEQFF. V is TRBV10-3 and J is TRBJ2-1; 7 bases line up with TRBD2. CDR3 length: 16 amino acids. V lost 5 bases and J lost 6; bases outside the gene matches: 13. Germline CDR1 is ENHRY and CDR2 is SYGVKD.

The chain is built from TRBV10-3 and TRBJ1-1, with D unresolved. The CDR3 covers 15 residues. With 0 bases removed from V and 1 base from J, the gap between germline ends came to 9 bases. Germline V gene data show CDR1 as ENHRY and CDR2 as SYGVKD. The CDR3 DNA reads TGTGCCATCAGTGAGTCAGGGCGGGGGAACACTGAAGCTTTCTTT. This sequence encodes CAISESGRGNTEAFF.

With respect to this clone: The junction and the germline gene differ at one end; a read error may be behind it. CDR3 region: CATSSTGSGVFF. In DNA, the CDR3 is TGTGCCACCAGCAGTACAGGCAGTGGGGTCTTCTTT. The gene calls are TRBV15 and TRBJ1-6, with a possible D match to TRBD1 (5 bases). CDR1 and CDR2 (germline): LNHNV, YYDKDF (reference sequence). The CDR3 runs 12 residues.

This chain connects TRBV18 to TRBJ2-7, with 7 bases lining up with TRBD2. With 3 bases clipped from V and 0 bases from J, the junction kept 11 bases outside the gene matches. Per the germline V gene, CDR1 is KGHSH and CDR2 is LQKENI. The CDR3 totals 17 residues. CDR3 nucleotides: TGTGCCAGCTCACCCCCCACTGGCGGGGGACCCTCCTACGAGCAGTACTTC. Its translation: CASSPPTGGGPSYEQYF.

The chain recombines TRBV19 with TRBJ2-1; TRBD2 might be the D (5 bases). The germline V and J ends were trimmed by 1 base and 8 bases, with 12 bases remaining between them. The germline gives CDR1 LNHDA, CDR2 SQIVND (reference sequence). This CDR3 is 14 amino acids long. This CDR3 is CASSIGKGRDEQFF. CDR3 in DNA: TGTGCCAGTAGTATAGGTAAAGGGAGAGATGAGCAGTTCTTC.

This sequence joins TRBV7-9 and TRBJ1-1; D possibly corresponds to TRBD1 (6 bases). This CDR3 is 14 amino acids long. Germline CDR1 SEHNR, CDR2 FQNEAQ (reference sequence). Trimming pared 3 bases from V and 0 bases from J, leaving 8 bases between. CDR3 sequence reads: CASSFEGVNTEAFF. For the CDR3, the DNA is TGTGCCAGCAGCTTTGAGGGGGTGAACACTGAAGCTTTCTTT.

This clone came up a few times. In DNA form, the CDR3 reads TGTGCCTGGAGGCGGGCTGGGTCCGGAGGTCAGCCCCAGCATTTT. It codes for CAWRRAGSGGQPQHF. The chain employs TRBV30 and TRBJ1-5; no reliable D call. The V end lost 3 bases, the J end lost 6 bases, and 18 bases lay between the germline ends. The CDR3 contains 15 residues. CDR1 and CDR2 (germline): GTSNPN, SVGIG (reference sequence).

The chain employs TRBV5-1 and TRBJ2-2; D might be TRBD2 (5 bases). The CDR3 is 15 amino acids. Germline V lookup: CDR1 SGHRS, CDR2 YFSETQ. V shed 2 bases and J shed 7 bases, with 15 bases lying between them. The CDR3 sequence is CASSFTGPGSGELFF. The CDR3 nucleotides are TGCGCCAGCAGCTTCACCGGGCCTGGGAGCGGGGAGCTGTTTTTT.

This clone was detected only a few times. The V call is TRBV2, the J call TRBJ2-7; 7 bases match TRBD1. The CDR3 totals 14 residues. The V gene's germline CDR1 is SNHLY and CDR2 FYNNEI. V shed 2 bases and J 3 bases; nucleotides not matched to a gene: 4. The CDR3 is CASSEWDSLYEQYF. The CDR3, as DNA: TGTGCCAGCAGTGAATGGGACAGTCTCTACGAGCAGTACTTC.

This chain connects TRBV2 to TRBJ1-1; TRBD1 is a possible D gene (6 bases). Per germline, CDR1 SNHLY and CDR2 FYNNEI. The CDR3 is 14 amino acids. The V end was cut by 0 bases, the J end by 6 bases, with 11 bases between. This CDR3 is CASSEAVRTAEAFF. The CDR3 bases are TGTGCCAGCAGTGAAGCGGTGCGGACAGCTGAAGCTTTCTTT. The whole variable domain, filled in from reference TRBV2 and TRBJ1-1, reads EPEVTQTPSHQVTQMGQEVILRCVPISNHLYFYWYRQILGQKVEFLVSFYNNEISEKSEIFDDQFSVERPDGSNFTLKIRSTKLEDSAMYFCASSEAVRTAEAFFGQGTRLTVV.

The V gene is TRBV10-3, the J gene TRBJ2-7, with TRBD2 matching over 8 bases. The V gene's germline CDR1 is ENHRY and CDR2 SYGVKD. CDR3 length: 13 amino acids. V dropped 3 bases and J dropped 3; count of bases not matched to a gene: 1. Here the CDR3 DNA reads TGTGCCATCAGTGATACTAGCGGCTACGAGCAGTACTTC. Protein: CAISDTSGYEQYF.

V is TRBV4-2 and J is TRBJ2-5, with 7 bases that match TRBD2. Losses at the gene ends were 5 bases for V and 4 bases for J; bases not matched to a gene: 7. The CDR3 loop spans 14 amino acids. Germline V gives CDR1 LGHNA, CDR2 YNFKEQ. The CDR3 here is CASSELGGIETQYF. The CDR3 DNA reads TGTGCCAGCAGCGAGCTGGGGGGGATAGAGACCCAGTACTTC.

This sequence joins TRBV28 and TRBJ1-4, with a tentative D call TRBD1 (6 bases). Trimming stripped 7 bases from V and 7 bases from J, with 16 bases between. The CDR3 consists of 14 residues. Per germline, CDR1 MDHEN and CDR2 SYDVKM. CDR3 sequence: CASKTGAGGEKLFF. CDR3 in DNA: TGTGCCAGCAAGACGGGGGCGGGAGGTGAAAAACTGTTTTTT.

V is TRBV5-1 and J is TRBJ1-5; the D is unclear. V was pared by 4 bases and J by 5 bases, with 13 bases between. The germline CDR1 and CDR2 sequences are SGHRS and YFSETQ. This CDR3 spans 14 amino acids. This CDR3 reads CASSPEGGYQPQHF. The CDR3 DNA sequence: TGCGCCAGCAGCCCCGAAGGAGGGTATCAGCCCCAGCATTTT.

The chain employs TRBV19 and TRBJ1-1; D is unresolved. The CDR3 has 14 residues. Trimming shortened V by 5 bases and J by 1 base, and 11 bases separated the two germline ends. The germline CDR1 and CDR2 sequences are LNHDA and SQIVND (reference sequence). The DNA for the CDR3 is TGTGCCAGTAGTGATCCCTCGGGGAACACTGAAGCTTTCTTT. Translation gives CASSDPSGNTEAFF.

This clone was observed a few times. The chain links TRBV7-3 to TRBJ2-1; 10 bases are shared with TRBD2. This CDR3 has 13 amino acids. The V segment lost 7 bases and the J segment 9 bases; nucleotides outside the gene matches: 6. Germline V CDR1 and CDR2: SGHTA, FQGTGA. CDR3 in amino acids: CASTLSGGGEQFF. CDR3 sequence (DNA): TGTGCCAGCACTTTGAGCGGGGGGGGTGAGCAGTTCTTC.

The chain has TRBV10-1 and TRBJ2-3; 9 bases map to TRBD2. The junction had 3 bases not matched to a gene; V was cut back by 4 bases and J by 1 base. In germline, CDR1 is WNHNN, CDR2 SYGVQD (reference sequence). The CDR3 covers 15 residues. The CDR3 DNA reads TGCGCCAGCAGTGTCGAGCGGGGGGGCACAGATACGCAGTATTTT. Its protein product is CASSVERGGTDTQYF.

This clone appeared a few times. The rearrangement links TRBV28 to TRBJ1-2; 7 bases fit TRBD1. Germline CDR1 reads MDHEN; CDR2 reads SYDVKM. CDR3 length: 12 amino acids. Trimming at V came to 6 bases and at J to 10 bases, leaving 8 bases not matched to a gene. CDR3 residues: CASRAQGMNYTF. The CDR3 DNA sequence: TGTGCCAGCAGAGCACAGGGGATGAACTACACCTTC.

V and J are TRBV29-1 and TRBJ1-6, with D possibly TRBD1 on 6 matching bases. Trimming removed 4 bases from V and 7 bases from J, with 11 bases in between. CDR3 length: 13 residues. CDR1 and CDR2 (germline): SQVTM, ANQGSEA. The chain's CDR3 is CSVVSGVNSPLHF. CDR3 nucleotides: TGCAGCGTTGTTTCAGGGGTGAATTCACCCCTCCACTTT. Drawing the rest from reference TRBV29-1 and TRBJ1-6, the complete variable domain is SAVISQKPSRDICQRGTSLTIQCQVDSQVTMMFWYRQQPGQSLTLIATANQGSEATYESGFVIDKFPISRPNLTFSTLTVSNMSPEDSSIYLCSVVSGVNSPLHFGNGTRLTVT.

The chain employs TRBV9 and TRBJ1-3; weak D call: TRBD1 (5 bases). Germline V gene sequence: CDR1 SGDLS, CDR2 YYNGEE. The CDR3 loop spans 17 amino acids. Trimming removed 3 bases at V and 3 bases at J, with 19 bases between. CDR3 amino acids: CASSAWDSRVGGNTIYF. The DNA for the CDR3 is TGTGCCAGCAGCGCCTGGGACTCCCGAGTAGGTGGAAACACCATATATTTT.

The table lists this clone with a count of one. The sample has other DNA sequences that encode this CDR3 too. The rearrangement uses TRBV19 and TRBJ2-2; 7 bases map to TRBD2. Germline CDR1 reads LNHDA; CDR2 reads SQIVND (reference sequence). This CDR3 contains 16 residues. V was clipped by 5 bases and J by 2 bases; unmatched bases: 8. Here the CDR3 DNA reads TGTGCCAGTAGTCCATGGGGAGGGGCCAACACCGGGGAGCTGTTTTTT. It yields the protein CASSPWGGANTGELFF.